This is a list of T cell receptor beta chains from one sample in a study of blood T cell repertoires in COVID-19. Profiled with immunoSEQ multiplex PCR; TCRdb holds only in-frame clones, not every one. The table includes 150,000 to 200,000 clones, roughly 90% detected once. The specimen sequenced was PBMCs or T cells enriched from blood (not recorded which). The source is a woman aged 25 to 39 who had recovered from COVID-19. CDR3s leave out the opening cysteine and the closing phenylalanine or tryptophan. Fields, in order: V gene, D gene, CDR3 protein. D genes are given only for firm matches.

>TRBV2|TRBD1
ASSRGRTDTQY
>TRBV4-3|TRBD2
ASSRSGRADTGELF
>TRBV5-1|TRBD1
ASADRVNTEAF
>TRBV14|TRBD2
ASSQRREGQETQY
>TRBV7-9|TRBD2
ASSLTSVYEQY
>TRBV5-4|TRBD2
ATGYGTSGRQQY
>TRBV30|NA
ARGGGFGANVLT
>TRBV4-2|NA
ASSQDRVLFYEQY
>TRBV27|TRBD1
ASSLRTGDSNGYT
>TRBV19|NA
ASSMGRVGTEAF
>TRBV11-3|NA
ATKQGVNSPLH
>TRBV5-4|TRBD2
ASSLGGLKEETQY
>TRBV9|NA
ASSVAAGGEAF
>TRBV30|NA
AWRQQLTEQY
>TRBV3-1/TRBV3-2|NA
ASSAGFSPLH
>TRBV15|NA
ATSRDGLTGGELF
>TRBV11-3|TRBD2
ASSPRLAGSIDTQY
>TRBV21-1|NA
ASHLEWYRQGGNTIY
>TRBV9|NA
ASSGTGGETQY
>TRBV5-6|TRBD1
ASIQLGQLWGYT
>TRBV12-3/TRBV12-4|NA
ASSLGRTIEQF
>TRBV19|TRBD1
ASTVTQGTWGYT